A selection of T cell receptor beta chains follows, all from one sample in a study of cytotoxic CD8 clonotypes in ibrutinib-treated CLL. TCRdb's copy holds only in-frame clones and misses some; the assay was immunoSEQ multiplex PCR. Of 90,000 to 150,000 clones listed, approximately 58% are singletons. The sample consisted of PBMCs, taken after 24 months of ibrutinib treatment. The receptors were sampled from a human donor with chronic lymphocytic leukemia. Both conserved end residues are part of each CDR3. The D gene is left open where the match is weak. The size entry is marked missing in some rows and otherwise reads once, few, many or a size class.

J gene | clone size | V gene | D gene | CDR3 protein | CDR3 DNA
TRBJ2-7 | - | TRBV6-7 | - | CASSHFDRYEQYF | TGTGCCAGCAGTCACTTTGACAGATACGAGCAGTACTTC
TRBJ2-7 | - | TRBV6-5 | - | CASSRQQGSYEQYF | TGTGCCAGCAGCCGACAGCAAGGATCCTACGAGCAGTACTTC
TRBJ1-1 | - | TRBV6-1 | - | CASSVRFEAFF | TGTGCCAGCAGTGTCAGGTTTGAAGCTTTCTTT
TRBJ2-7 | - | TRBV6-5 | - | CASTNEGLYEQYF | TGTGCCAGCACCAACGAGGGTCTCTACGAGCAGTACTTC
TRBJ2-7 | - | TRBV2 | - | CASSEGTSGSEQYF | TGTGCCAGCAGTGAAGGGACCTCAGGGAGCGAGCAGTACTTC
TRBJ1-2 | - | TRBV30 | - | CAWSVGGYGYTF | TGTGCCTGGAGTGTCGGGGGATATGGCTACACCTTC
TRBJ1-6 | - | TRBV27 | TRBD1 | CASSTGTGISPLHF | TGTGCCAGCAGTACCGGGACAGGGATCTCACCCCTCCACTTT
TRBJ1-6 | - | TRBV5-6 | - | CASSMVRSSYNSPLHF | TGTGCCAGCAGCATGGTGAGGAGCTCCTATAATTCACCCCTCCACTTT
TRBJ2-5 | few | TRBV7-3 | TRBD2 | CASSLMGLGKETQYF | TGTGCCAGCAGCTTAATGGGACTAGGTAAAGAGACCCAGTACTTC
TRBJ1-4 | - | TRBV5-1 | TRBD1 | CASARRDRGESNEKLFF | TGCGCCAGTGCCCGCCGGGACAGGGGAGAAAGTAATGAAAAACTGTTTTTT
TRBJ1-3 | - | TRBV5-1 | TRBD1 | CASSLNPQGGRSGNTIYF | TGCGCCAGCAGCTTGAACCCCCAAGGGGGCCGTTCTGGAAACACCATATATTTT
TRBJ2-1 | - | TRBV7-9 | TRBD2 | CASSPRTGTTLNEQFF | TGTGCCAGCAGCCCTAGAACCGGGACTACTTTAAATGAGCAGTTCTTC
TRBJ2-7 | - | TRBV2 | TRBD1 | CASSEVQGAREQYF | TGTGCCAGCAGTGAAGTCCAGGGGGCGAGGGAGCAGTACTTC
TRBJ2-1 | - | TRBV30 | - | CAWVGGNEQFF | TGTGCCTGGGTAGGGGGCAATGAGCAGTTCTTC
TRBJ1-4 | - | TRBV30 | - | CAWSGEKLFF | TGTGCCTGGAGTGGTGAAAAACTGTTTTTT
TRBJ2-2 | - | TRBV6-7 | - | CASSYSVQGIDNTGELFF | TGTGCCAGCAGTTACTCCGTACAGGGAATAGATAACACCGGGGAGCTGTTTTTT
TRBJ1-3 | - | TRBV18 | - | CASSPSVSGHPSGNTIYF | TGTGCCAGCTCACCATCGGTCTCTGGACATCCCTCTGGAAACACCATATATTTT
TRBJ2-1 | - | TRBV30 | TRBD2 | CAWKKSSGGAFNEQFF | TGTGCCTGGAAAAAATCTAGCGGGGGGGCCTTCAATGAGCAGTTCTTC
TRBJ2-5 | - | TRBV30 | TRBD2 | CAWSVAAGVETQYF | TGTGCCTGGAGTGTTGCGGCGGGGGTGGAGACCCAGTACTTC